The 14 T cell receptor beta chains listed next were all sequenced from one sample in a study of regulatory T cells in long-lasting Graves disease. Time point denoted: newly diagnosed GD, antithyroid drugs for less than 3 months. The authors made the TCR library using RNA they extracted from PBMCs. Combining iRepertoire HTBI primers with Arm-PCR of CDR3 regions, the authors built TCR beta libraries. MiXCR was run by TCRdb on the multiplex PCR reads, yielding one entry per CDR3 protein. The sample consists of roughly 400,000 distinct CDR3 sequences, roughly 15% of them appearing once. The same sample was also used in a study of T cells in Graves' hyperthyroidism and ophthalmopathy.

The sample was peripheral blood mononuclear cells (PBMCs), taken at new diagnosis, from a patient treated with antithyroid drugs. Receptors originate from a woman aged 40 to 50 with Graves disease.

This chain uses TRBV3-1 with TRBJ1-6, with D maybe TRBD1 (6 bases). The germline V gene encodes CDR1 LGHDT and CDR2 YNNKEL (reference sequence). V was trimmed by 4 bases and J by 9 bases, leaving 19 bases between them. The CDR3 consists of 16 residues. CDR3 DNA: TGTGCCAGCAGCCCCATTGACGGGGGCCTTGGTTCACCCCTCCACTTT. As protein: CASSPIDGGLGSPLHF.

The table lists this clonotype with many counts. The chain employs TRBV7-9 and TRBJ2-5; D unclear. The CDR3 spans 12 residues. Germline V lookup: CDR1 SEHNR, CDR2 FQNEAQ (reference sequence). Trimming shortened V by 7 bases and J by 0 bases, and 6 bases separated the two germline ends. CDR3 DNA: TGTGCCAGCATGTGGGACCAAGAGACCCAGTACTTC. It encodes CASMWDQETQYF.

This clonotype was detected many times. The CDR3, as DNA: TGCGCCAGCAGCTTCGCGCTAGCGGGGTACAATGAGCAGTTCTTC. It is translated as CASSFALAGYNEQFF. The chain links TRBV5-1 to TRBJ2-1, with 9 bases matching TRBD2. V was pared by 2 bases and J by 4 bases, with 4 bases of the junction left unmatched. CDR1 and CDR2 (germline): SGHRS, YFSETQ. The CDR3 runs to 15 residues.

This clonotype was seen many times. The gene calls are TRBV2 and TRBJ2-1; possibly TRBD1 for D (6 bases). The CDR3 length is 15 residues. V was cut by 1 base and J by 4 bases, with 11 bases left in between. Germline V gene data show CDR1 as SNHLY and CDR2 as FYNNEI. CDR3 bases: TGTGCCAGCAGTGAAGGACAGGTGGCGTACAATGAGCAGTTCTTC. This translates into CASSEGQVAYNEQFF.

The sample holds many counts of this clonotype. V and J are TRBV2 and TRBJ1-3; TRBD1 agrees at 10 bases. This CDR3 has 16 amino acids. The V gene end was trimmed by 8 bases and the J gene end by 0 bases; junction bases not matched to a gene: 7. CDR1 is SNHLY and CDR2 is FYNNEI in the germline V gene. The CDR3 loop is CASSDRGADSGNTIYF. CDR3 DNA sequence: TGTGCCAGCTCGGACAGGGGGGCGGACTCTGGAAACACCATATATTTT.

This clonotype was seen repeatedly, ten times or more. The genes are TRBV28 and TRBJ2-3; D remains unclear. The V and J ends lost 3 bases and 1 base respectively, with 11 bases between them. The CDR3 contains 15 residues. Germline CDR1 MDHEN, CDR2 SYDVKM. CDR3 sequence reads: CASSFSRVRTDTQYF. The CDR3 nucleotides are TGTGCCAGCAGTTTCAGTCGGGTGCGCACAGATACGCAGTATTTT.

V gene TRBV25-1 combines with J gene TRBJ1-1; D possibly corresponds to TRBD1 (6 bases). The CDR3 covers 13 residues. CDR1 and CDR2 from the germline V gene are MGHDK and SYGVNS. Deletions cut 8 bases from V and 0 bases from J, with 10 bases between. CDR3 region: CASSTGMNTEAFF. The CDR3, as DNA: TGTGCCAGCTCGACAGGAATGAACACTGAAGCTTTCTTT.

The sample holds many counts of this clonotype. The chain joins TRBV5-1 to TRBJ2-1; D perhaps matches TRBD2 (6 bases). CDR1 SGHRS and CDR2 YFSETQ come from the germline V gene. The CDR3 runs to 18 residues. V shed 1 base and J shed 5 bases, with 22 bases lying between them. The CDR3 DNA reads as TGCGCCAGCAGCTTGCCTGCTGCGGGTACCTGGAGGGACAATGAGCAGTTCTTC. It translates to CASSLPAAGTWRDNEQFF.

To note about this clonotype: Lacking the conserved final phenylalanine or tryptophan, this CDR3 likely reflects a read error. The DNA is omitted, as the CDR3 cannot be located on it reliably, and the CDR3 follows TCRdb's listing. CDR3 sequence: CASSYGGGHPPTL. The V gene is TRBV6-5, the J gene TRBJ1-2; the DNA was not compared with TRBD1, the D call given in the table. Germline CDR1 reads MNHEY; CDR2 reads SVGAGI. The CDR3 comprises 13 residues, both ends counted.

This clonotype was detected ten times or more. This chain links TRBV14 with TRBJ2-7, with TRBD1 identical over 12 bases. V gave up 3 bases and J gave up 5 bases; unmatched junction bases: 8. Germline assignment: CDR1 SGHDN and CDR2 FVKESK. The CDR3 sequence is 16 residues long. CDR3 bases: TGTGCCAGCAGCCAGTTTCCGGGACAGGGGGCTCACGAGCAGTACTTC. Translation: CASSQFPGQGAHEQYF.

This clonotype was observed many times. The chain recombines TRBV18 with TRBJ1-6; possible D gene TRBD1, 6 bases. The CDR3 totals 16 residues. Trimming took 4 bases from V and 6 from J, leaving 16 bases between them. Germline V gene lookup returns CDR1 KGHSH and CDR2 LQKENI. CDR3 amino acids: CASSHGQKGINSPLHF. DNA of the CDR3: TGTGCCAGCTCACACGGACAGAAGGGGATTAATTCACCCCTCCACTTT.

The chain uses TRBV29-1 and TRBJ2-7; D perhaps matches TRBD2 (6 bases). CDR1 is SQVTM, CDR2 ANQGSEA, per germline. The CDR3 length is 13 residues. Trimming stripped 6 bases from V and 3 bases from J, with 15 bases between. CDR3 coding DNA: TGCAGCGTGTGGGGTAGCGGTCTCTACGAGCAGTACTTC. This sequence encodes CSVWGSGLYEQYF.

This clonotype came up many times. The rearrangement links TRBV28 to TRBJ1-1, with D tentatively TRBD1 (6 bases). V was cut by 6 bases and J by 6 bases, with 23 bases left in between. Germline CDR1 is MDHEN and CDR2 is SYDVKM. The CDR3 is 16 amino acids. CDR3: CASSKTGIGILAEAFF. Here the CDR3 DNA reads TGTGCCAGCAGCAAAACAGGGATTGGGATCTTGGCTGAAGCTTTCTTT.

This clonotype came up once. The rearrangement joins TRBV6-1 to TRBJ2-1; the match to TRBD2 covers 8 bases. Germline CDR1 and CDR2: MNHNS and SASEGT. The CDR3 runs to 15 residues. Trimming took 4 bases from V and 7 from J; bases not matched to a gene: 9. In nucleotides, the CDR3 is TGTGCCAGCAGTGCAACTAGCGGCTACGTGAATGAGCAGTTCTTC. It encodes CASSATSGYVNEQFF.